The 21 T cell receptor beta chains presented below share a single source sample, sequenced in a study of CD8+ T cells in alopecia areata. Reverse transcribed after extraction, RNA yielded cDNA as the sequencing template. Using immunoSEQ multiplex PCR, the repertoire was profiled, and TCRdb retains in-frame clones only, with some absent. The table includes 220,000 or so clones, about 60% detected once. The material sequenced was CD4+ T cells sorted from blood, taken at week 0. The receptors shown here come from a human donor with alopecia areata.

This clone occurred a few times. V and J are TRBV29-1 and TRBJ1-1; D perhaps matches TRBD1 (5 bases). The CDR3 covers 13 residues. Between the trimmed V and J ends, which lost 7 bases and 3 bases, there was a span of 15 bases. The germline CDR1 and CDR2 sequences are SQVTM and ANQGSEA. The CDR3 reads CSGIRAVDTEAFF. The CDR3 nucleotides read TGCAGCGGGATCAGGGCCGTGGACACTGAAGCTTTCTTT.

This chain links TRBV4-2 with TRBJ2-7; a weak D match, TRBD1 (6 bases). The CDR3 is 16 amino acids. Germline V gene data show CDR1 as LGHNA and CDR2 as YNFKEQ. V was trimmed by 0 bases and J by 1 base, leaving 13 bases between them. CDR3 in DNA: TGTGCCAGCAGCCAAGATTCGGACAGCCAATCCTACGAGCAGTACTTC. Its protein is CASSQDSDSQSYEQYF.

The chain couples TRBV21-1 to TRBJ1-1. TRBV21-1 is a documented pseudogene. This CDR3 spans 17 amino acids. The CDR3 protein is CASSRSDLGFLNTEAFF. For the CDR3, the DNA is TGTGCCAGCAGCCGCTCTGATCTCGGGTTTCTGAACACTGAAGCTTTCTTT.

This sequence joins TRBV11-2 and TRBJ1-4, with D unclear. In germline, CDR1 is SGHAT, CDR2 FQNNGV. The V end lost 2 bases, the J end lost 8 bases, and 12 bases lay between the germline ends. This CDR3 comprises 14 residues. The DNA of the CDR3 is TGTGCCAGCAGCTTAAGTAGGGTGAGGGAAAAACTGTTTTTT. Amino acid sequence: CASSLSRVREKLFF.

V is TRBV6-5 and J is TRBJ2-6; D gene uncertain. Germline V lookup: CDR1 MNHEY, CDR2 SVGAGI. The ends were cut back, 0 bases at V and 3 bases at J, with 0 bases in the middle. The CDR3 sequence is 13 residues long. The CDR3: CASSYSGANVLTF. CDR3 DNA sequence: TGTGCCAGCAGTTACTCTGGGGCCAACGTCCTGACTTTC.

The chain couples TRBV7-2 to TRBJ2-2; D gene uncertain. CDR1 and CDR2 from the germline V gene are SGHTA and FQGNSA. The CDR3 is 15 amino acids. V lost 5 bases and J 2 bases, leaving 12 bases between the germline ends. For the CDR3, the DNA is TGTGCCAGCAGCAGAAGAGTACTAAACACCGGGGAGCTGTTTTTT. Translated, it gives CASSRRVLNTGELFF.

The count of this clone is one. J is TRBJ1-4 and V is TRBV30, with 9 bases fitting TRBD1. Germline loops: CDR1 GTSNPN, CDR2 SVGIG (reference sequence). The CDR3 extends over 14 amino acids. With V trimmed by 4 bases and J by 7 bases, 7 bases remained unmatched. Written as DNA, the CDR3 is TGTGCCTGGAAACGAACAGGGGGCGGTGAAAAACTGTTTTTT. It translates to CAWKRTGGGEKLFF.

J is TRBJ2-2 and V is TRBV29-1, with 14 bases fitting TRBD2. The CDR3 length is 15 residues. The trim removed 7 bases at V and 2 bases at J, leaving 3 bases unmatched. In germline, CDR1 is SQVTM, CDR2 ANQGSEA. In DNA, the CDR3 is TGCAGCGGCGGACTAGCGGGAGGAAACACCGGGGAGCTGTTTTTT. This sequence encodes CSGGLAGGNTGELFF.

The chain has TRBV7-3 and TRBJ2-1, with TRBD2 matching over 10 bases. The CDR3 sequence is 15 residues long. Germline V gene sequence: CDR1 SGHTA, CDR2 FQGTGA. Germline trimming cut 8 bases from V and 6 bases from J; bases unmatched to any gene: 10. In nucleotides, the CDR3 is TGTGCCAGCGGAGATCTAGCGGGAGTCGGCAATGAGCAGTTCTTC. Protein product: CASGDLAGVGNEQFF.

The J gene is TRBJ2-7, the V gene TRBV27; tentatively, D is TRBD1 or TRBD2 (5 bases each). Germline V gene lookup returns CDR1 MNHEY and CDR2 SMNVEV (reference sequence). This CDR3 is 13 amino acids long. The V and J ends lost 8 bases and 5 bases respectively, with 16 bases between them. CDR3 DNA: TGTGCCAGCGGGGGTGCGAGGGTCCACGAGCAGTACTTC. Translation: CASGGARVHEQYF.

There are a few counts of this clone. V usage is TRBV18 and J usage is TRBJ2-5; D call uncertain. The CDR3 is 14 amino acids. Germline V gene sequence: CDR1 KGHSH, CDR2 LQKENI. Trimming pared 3 bases from V and 5 bases from J, leaving 13 bases between. CDR3 residues: CASSPDRPPETQYF. The CDR3 DNA is TGTGCCAGCTCACCGGACCGGCCTCCGGAGACCCAGTACTTC.

This clone was counted only a few times. This sequence joins TRBV19 and TRBJ1-1; D is unclear. Per germline, CDR1 LNHDA and CDR2 SQIVND (reference sequence). This CDR3 contains 13 residues. V dropped 3 bases and J dropped 1 base, with 6 bases sitting between them. The DNA for the CDR3 is TGTGCCAGTAGTATGTCGGAGAACACTGAAGCTTTCTTT. Translated, it gives CASSMSENTEAFF. Looking up the rest from reference TRBV19 and TRBJ1-1 gives the full variable domain: DGGITQSPKYLFRKEGQNVTLSCEQNLNHDAMYWYRQDPGQGLRLIYYSQIVNDFQKGDIAEGYSVSREKKESFPLTVTSAQKNPTAFYLCASSMSENTEAFFGQGTRLTVV.

V is TRBV9 and J is TRBJ1-1; TRBD1 is a possible D gene (5 bases). CDR3 length equals 18 residues. Looked up from germline, CDR1 is SGDLS and CDR2 is YYNGEE. V lost 0 bases and J lost 0, with 18 bases in between. In nucleotides, the CDR3 is TGTGCCAGCAGCGTAGGGTTAGGTAACGGGGGACTGAACACTGAAGCTTTCTTT. Protein sequence: CASSVGLGNGGLNTEAFF.

In its sample, this clone was seen once. The rearrangement uses TRBV27 and TRBJ1-5, with D possibly TRBD1 on 6 matching bases. There are 15 residues in the CDR3. Germline CDR1 and CDR2: MNHEY and SMNVEV (reference sequence). Trimming removed 8 bases from V and 7 bases from J, with 21 bases in between. CDR3 region: CASAGSSGARQPQHF. DNA of the CDR3: TGTGCCAGCGCTGGTTCTTCAGGGGCGAGGCAGCCCCAGCATTTT.

The chain combines TRBV9 with TRBJ2-3; TRBD2 matches 9 bases. The CDR3 runs to 16 residues. Looked up from germline, CDR1 is SGDLS and CDR2 is YYNGEE. Trimming at V came to 5 bases and at J to 1 base, leaving 8 bases not matched to a gene. CDR3 in amino acids: CASSRSSGSGTDTQYF. CDR3 sequence (DNA): TGTGCCAGCAGTCGAAGTAGCGGGAGTGGCACAGATACGCAGTATTTT.

CDR3 bases: TGTGCCAGCAGCTTACGGCAGGGGGCTTCACCCCTCCACTTT. This codes for CASSLRQGASPLHF. The chain carries TRBV13 and TRBJ1-6, with 8 nucleotides matching TRBD1. The CDR3 consists of 14 residues. The V gene end was trimmed by 2 bases and the J gene end by 9 bases; junction bases not matched to a gene: 3. CDR1 and CDR2 (germline): PRHDT, FYEKMQ (reference sequence).

This sequence joins TRBV7-3 and TRBJ1-1; TRBD1 matches 7 bases. The germline V gene encodes CDR1 SGHTA and CDR2 FQGTGA. Trimming at V came to 3 bases and at J to 1 base, leaving 5 bases not matched to a gene. This CDR3 spans 15 amino acids. The CDR3 is CASSFRGGANTEAFF. The CDR3 nucleotides read TGTGCCAGCAGCTTCCGAGGGGGCGCGAACACTGAAGCTTTCTTT.

The V call is TRBV5-1, the J call TRBJ2-3; D is uncertain. V lost 0 bases and J 5 bases, leaving 10 bases between the germline ends. This CDR3 spans 14 amino acids. Germline V gives CDR1 SGHRS, CDR2 YFSETQ. The CDR3 nucleotides are TGCGCCAGCAGCTTGGCCTCCGAGGTAGATACGCAGTATTTT. It specifies CASSLASEVDTQYF. Full variable domain (outside the CDR3, taken from reference TRBV5-1 and TRBJ2-3): KAGVTQTPRYLIKTRGQQVTLSCSPISGHRSVSWYQQTPGQGLQFLFEYFSETQRNKGNFPGRFSGRQFSNSRSEMNVSTLELGDSALYLCASSLASEVDTQYFGPGTRLTVL.

This clone was seen a handful of times. CDR3 in amino acids: CASSLWTGGSTDTQYF. CDR3 DNA sequence: TGTGCCAGCAGCTTGTGGACGGGGGGAAGCACAGATACGCAGTATTTT. The chain combines TRBV5-4 with TRBJ2-3, with TRBD2 identical over 7 bases. This CDR3 has 16 residues. In germline, CDR1 is SGHNT, CDR2 YYREEE (reference sequence). Losses at the gene ends were 1 base for V and 0 bases for J; bases not matched to a gene: 5.

This clone was found once. This chain links TRBV9 with TRBJ2-1; D possibly corresponds to TRBD2 (5 bases). Per germline, CDR1 SGDLS and CDR2 YYNGEE. V was clipped by 3 bases and J by 3 bases, with 7 bases between them. The CDR3 is 13 residues long. The CDR3 here is CASSEGVYNEQFF. The DNA for the CDR3 is TGTGCCAGCAGCGAGGGAGTCTACAATGAGCAGTTCTTC. Full variable domain (rest looked up from reference TRBV9 and TRBJ2-1): DSGVTQTPKHLITATGQRVTLRCSPRSGDLSVYWYQQSLDQGLQFLIQYYNGEERAKGNILERFSAQQFPDLHSELNLSSLELGDSALYFCASSEGVYNEQFFGPGTRLTVL.

This clone was picked up a small number of times. The rearrangement links TRBV6-5 to TRBJ1-1; the D is unclear. Trimming removed 2 bases from V and 5 bases from J, with 12 bases in between. Germline CDR1 MNHEY, CDR2 SVGAGI. The CDR3 totals 14 residues. CDR3 residues: CASSYVSGRTEAFF. The CDR3 nucleotides read TGTGCCAGCAGTTACGTGTCGGGGAGAACTGAAGCTTTCTTT.